The 24 T cell receptor beta chains listed next were all sequenced from one sample in a study of blood T cell repertoires in COVID-19. Profiling relied on immunoSEQ multiplex PCR, and the TCRdb table lists in-frame clones only, not all of them. Among 300,000 to 500,000 clones listed, roughly 90% were seen once. Sequenced sample: PBMCs or T cells enriched from blood (not recorded which). The receptors originated from a woman in her twenties or thirties with acute COVID-19.

This clone appeared once. V and J are TRBV9 and TRBJ2-3; 9 nucleotides agree with TRBD2. V was clipped by 0 bases and J by 6 bases; unmatched bases: 8. The CDR3 is made up of 16 amino acids. Germline CDR1 SGDLS, CDR2 YYNGEE. CDR3 coding DNA: TGTGCCAGCAGCGTAGCTCGGCGGGGGGGCCCCGATACGCAGTATTTT. Protein: CASSVARRGGPDTQYF.

As regards this clone: The sample has other DNA sequences that encode this CDR3 too. The chain uses TRBV29-1 and TRBJ1-1, with D possibly TRBD1 on 6 matching bases. The V and J ends lost 4 bases and 1 base respectively, with 7 bases between them. Germline V gene lookup returns CDR1 SQVTM and CDR2 ANQGSEA. The CDR3 spans 12 residues. DNA for the CDR3: TGCAGCGTTGCCAGGGGGAACACTGAAGCTTTCTTT. Translated, it gives CSVARGNTEAFF.

The chain recombines TRBV6-5 with TRBJ1-4; D is uncertain. The CDR3 totals 12 residues. The V end lost 5 bases, the J end lost 10 bases, and 11 bases lay between the germline ends. CDR1 MNHEY and CDR2 SVGAGI come from the germline V gene. The CDR3 region is CASSPESPKLFF. The CDR3 nucleotides read TGTGCCAGCAGTCCTGAGTCTCCAAAACTGTTTTTT.

The chain couples TRBV5-1 to TRBJ2-5; a weak D match, TRBD2 (6 bases). This CDR3 has 12 residues. The germline gives CDR1 SGHRS, CDR2 YFSETQ. Between the trimmed V and J ends, which lost 7 bases and 2 bases, there was a span of 9 bases. The CDR3 sequence is CASRDFQETQYF. The CDR3 bases are TGCGCCAGCCGGGACTTTCAAGAGACCCAGTACTTC.

This chain connects TRBV20-1 to TRBJ2-4; D gene unclear. The CDR3 is made up of 11 amino acids. CDR1 and CDR2 (germline): DFQATT, SNEGSKA (reference sequence). CDR3 DNA sequence: TGCAGCCAACTGGCCAAAAACATTCAGTACTTC. This encodes CSQLAKNIQYF.

In its sample, this clone was seen once. The chain couples TRBV6-4 to TRBJ2-2; D may be TRBD2 (6 bases). V was cut by 6 bases and J by 2 bases, with 10 bases left in between. The length of the CDR3 is 14 residues. The germline V gene has CDR1 MRHNA and CDR2 SNTAGT. CDR3 sequence reads: CASSAGLNTGELFF. CDR3 nucleotides: TGTGCCAGCAGCGCGGGGCTCAACACCGGGGAGCTGTTTTTT.

V gene TRBV7-2 combines with J gene TRBJ2-3, with D maybe TRBD2 (6 bases). V dropped 0 bases and J dropped 1 base, with 8 bases sitting between them. The CDR3 spans 15 residues. CDR1 is SGHTA, CDR2 FQGNSA, per germline. In nucleotides, the CDR3 is TGTGCCAGCAGCTTAGCTGGGGAGGGCACAGATACGCAGTATTTT. This sequence encodes CASSLAGEGTDTQYF.

The chain couples TRBV10-1 to TRBJ1-1; D gene ambiguous. The CDR3 sequence is 13 residues long. Germline values: CDR1 WNHNN, CDR2 SYGVQD (reference sequence). Trimming cost V 5 bases and J 1 base, with 8 bases left between them. The CDR3 region is CASSKRRNTEAFF. In nucleotides, the CDR3 is TGCGCCAGCAGTAAGAGAAGGAACACTGAAGCTTTCTTT.

This chain links TRBV6-4 with TRBJ1-5, with 7 bases that match TRBD1. This CDR3 region has 19 residues. The junction had 21 bases not matched to a gene; V was cut back by 8 bases and J by 2 bases. Germline V CDR1 and CDR2: MRHNA, SNTAGT. The CDR3 spells CASAPPSRLRGPGNQPQHF. In DNA form, the CDR3 reads TGTGCCAGCGCCCCACCGTCCCGACTGAGGGGGCCCGGCAATCAGCCCCAGCATTTT.

The CDR3 sequence is CASSGGRNAFF. CDR3 sequence (DNA): TGTGCCAGCAGTGGAGGCAGAAATGCTTTCTTT. The chain carries TRBV2 and TRBJ1-1, with D uncertain. The CDR3 is 11 residues long. Germline V lookup: CDR1 SNHLY, CDR2 FYNNEI. V was shortened by 4 bases and J by 11 bases, with 11 bases between the two germline ends.

The genes are TRBV6-5 and TRBJ1-5; 8 bases are shared with TRBD1. Trimming took 6 bases from V and 1 from J; bases not matched to a gene: 5. There are 15 residues in the CDR3. Germline V gene sequence: CDR1 MNHEY, CDR2 SVGAGI. The CDR3 nucleotides are TGTGCCAGCAGCGCTGACAGGGGAAGCAATCAGCCCCAGCATTTT. Protein product: CASSADRGSNQPQHF.

The gene calls are TRBV7-9 and TRBJ2-5; 7 bases line up with TRBD1. The CDR3 is 15 residues long. From germline, CDR1 is SEHNR and CDR2 FQNEAQ (reference sequence). The ends lost 1 base at V and 1 base at J; junction bases unmatched: 3. CDR3 in DNA: TGTGCCAGCAGCTTAGTGACAGGGACCCAAGAGACCCAGTACTTC. Translation: CASSLVTGTQETQYF.

V and J are TRBV7-9 and TRBJ1-1; D remains ambiguous. The V end was cut by 5 bases, the J end by 0 bases, with 4 bases between. The germline V gene encodes CDR1 SEHNR and CDR2 FQNEAQ (reference sequence). The CDR3 is 12 residues long. DNA for the CDR3: TGTGCCAGCAGCATCATGAACACTGAAGCTTTCTTT. Translating it yields CASSIMNTEAFF.

This clone was detected only once. V and J are TRBV7-8 and TRBJ1-1; 9 bases line up with TRBD1. CDR1 and CDR2 (germline): SGHVS, FQNEAQ. The V segment lost 5 bases and the J segment 1 base; nucleotides outside the gene matches: 8. This CDR3 region has 16 residues. CDR3 loop: CASSPRQGGANTEAFF. DNA of the CDR3: TGTGCCAGCAGCCCGCGACAGGGGGGCGCGAACACTGAAGCTTTCTTT.

This chain joins TRBV5-5 and TRBJ2-1; 8 positions match TRBD2. The germline gives CDR1 SGHKS, CDR2 YYEKEE (reference sequence). Trimming removed 0 bases from V and 0 bases from J; junction bases left unmatched: 11. This CDR3 is built from 19 residues. CDR3 bases: TGTGCCAGCAGCTTGGAAAGCCCTAGCGGGTGGAGCTCCTACAATGAGCAGTTCTTC. Translation: CASSLESPSGWSSYNEQFF.

V gene TRBV7-9 combines with J gene TRBJ1-2, with unresolved D. Trimming stripped 0 bases from V and 3 bases from J, with 8 bases between. Germline assignment: CDR1 SEHNR and CDR2 FQNEAQ (reference sequence). This CDR3 region has 14 residues. CDR3 nucleotides: TGTGCCAGCAGCTTAGCTAGTCTTGACTATGGCTACACCTTC. It is translated as CASSLASLDYGYTF.

This chain uses TRBV3-1 (or the pseudogene TRBV3-2) with TRBJ2-2; maybe TRBD2 (7 bases). The CDR3 runs to 16 residues. Per the germline V gene, CDR1 is LGHDT and CDR2 is YNNKEL (reference sequence). The V and J ends lost 4 bases and 6 bases respectively, with 18 bases between them. The CDR3 DNA is TGTGCCAGCAGCCCCATCGCCATAGGGGGGGCCGGGGAGCTGTTTTTT. Translating gives CASSPIAIGGAGELFF.

The genes are TRBV5-1 and TRBJ1-1; 8 bases align to TRBD1. The length of the CDR3 is 15 residues. V was clipped by 1 base and J by 1 base; unmatched bases: 3. Germline CDR1 reads SGHRS; CDR2 reads YFSETQ. For the CDR3, the DNA is TGCGCCAGCAGCTTGATTGGACAGGGGAACACTGAAGCTTTCTTT. Translation gives CASSLIGQGNTEAFF.

The chain is built from TRBV6-2 or TRBV6-3 and TRBJ2-6, with D possibly TRBD2 on 5 matching bases. CDR3 size: 15 residues. V shed 2 bases and J shed 6 bases, with 11 bases lying between them. CDR1 MNHEY and CDR2 SVGEGT come from the germline V gene. CDR3 in amino acids: CASSYHGLVANVLTF. The CDR3 DNA follows: TGTGCCAGCAGTTACCACGGACTGGTGGCCAACGTCCTGACTTTC.

This clone was seen more than once but under ten times. The V gene is TRBV29-1, the J gene TRBJ1-1; no clear D gene. V lost 6 bases and J 10 bases, leaving 9 bases between the germline ends. The germline V gene encodes CDR1 SQVTM and CDR2 ANQGSEA. The CDR3 sequence is 9 residues long. The chain's CDR3 is CSVDMGAFF. In nucleotides, the CDR3 is TGCAGCGTCGACATGGGAGCTTTCTTT.

The chain joins TRBV10-3 to TRBJ1-5; D gene ambiguous. The germline V gene has CDR1 ENHRY and CDR2 SYGVKD. This CDR3 has 13 amino acids. Trimming shortened V by 0 bases and J by 11 bases, and 11 bases separated the two germline ends. This CDR3 reads CAISESTEEAQHF. The CDR3 nucleotides are TGTGCCATCAGTGAGTCGACGGAGGAGGCCCAGCATTTT.

The chain has TRBV19 and TRBJ1-2, with D possibly being TRBD1 (5 bases). Trimming took off 0 bases at V and 3 bases at J, with 5 bases between the two ends. This CDR3 is built from 13 residues. Germline V gene data show CDR1 as LNHDA and CDR2 as SQIVND (reference sequence). This CDR3 reads CASSIDRDYGYTF. The CDR3 DNA reads TGTGCCAGTAGTATAGACAGGGACTATGGCTACACCTTC.

V gene TRBV7-9 combines with J gene TRBJ2-1; the match to TRBD1 covers 7 bases. Germline CDR1 SEHNR, CDR2 FQNEAQ (reference sequence). This CDR3 has 16 residues. The junction had 10 bases not matched to a gene; V was cut back by 0 bases and J by 8 bases. CDR3 nucleotides: TGTGCCAGCAGCTTAGCGTCCCGACAGGGTAGGGATGAGCAGTTCTTC. This encodes CASSLASRQGRDEQFF. Full variable domain (missing parts from reference TRBV7-9 and TRBJ2-1): DTGVSQNPRHKITKRGQNVTFRCDPISEHNRLYWYRQTLGQGPEFLTYFQNEAQLEKSRLLSDRFSAERPKGSFSTLEIQRTEQGDSAMYLCASSLASRQGRDEQFFGPGTRLTVL.

Only one count was recorded for this clone. V usage is TRBV28 and J usage is TRBJ1-1; D may be TRBD1 (5 bases). CDR1 is MDHEN, CDR2 SYDVKM, per germline. The CDR3 is 14 amino acids. V was pared by 3 bases and J by 4 bases, with 12 bases between. CDR3 sequence reads: CASSLSGISTEAFF. CDR3 in DNA: TGTGCCAGCAGTTTGTCAGGGATCAGCACTGAAGCTTTCTTT.